A single sample gave rise to the 7 T cell receptor beta chains below, sequenced in a study of cytomegalovirus exposure and HLA in healthy donors. The PCR made use of 60 Vbeta and 13 Jbeta primers. Repertoires were generated with immunoSEQ multiplex PCR, while TCRdb's copy carries only in-frame clones and drops some. The data contain 150,000 to 200,000 clones, approximately 88% of them singletons. Input material: PBMCs. The source of these receptors is a woman aged 25 to 39 in good health and CMV-seronegative.

CDR3 in amino acids: CASSRSRGGPGNTIYF. CDR3 nucleotide sequence: TGTGCCAGCAGTCGGTCTAGAGGGGGTCCTGGAAACACCATATATTTT. The chain has TRBV27 and TRBJ1-3; possible D gene TRBD1, 6 bases. V was pared by 5 bases and J by 2 bases, with 16 bases between. Germline V gives CDR1 MNHEY, CDR2 SMNVEV (reference sequence). The CDR3 extends over 16 amino acids.

The chain combines TRBV5-1 with TRBJ2-5; 8 bases fit TRBD1. The J call is in doubt because the DNA end fits TRBJ2-7 better. The CDR3 is made up of 14 amino acids. Germline V gene lookup returns CDR1 SGHRS and CDR2 YFSETQ. CDR3: CASSGTGRPYEQYF. The CDR3 DNA is TGCGCCAGCAGCGGGACAGGACGCCCCTACGAGCAGTACTTC.

This clone was seen more than once but under ten times. CDR3 sequence (DNA): TGTGCCACCGCGCCCGGGACAGGGGTGTCTAATTCACCCCTCCACTTT. Its protein is CATAPGTGVSNSPLHF. This chain connects TRBV15 to TRBJ1-6, with 10 bases matching TRBD1. J lost 6 bases, V lost 8 bases, and 10 bases had no gene match. The germline V gene has CDR1 LNHNV and CDR2 YYDKDF (reference sequence). The CDR3 totals 16 residues.

The CDR3 region is CASSLMGTGAYNEQFF. CDR3 sequence (DNA): TGCGCCAGCAGCTTAATGGGGACAGGGGCGTACAATGAGCAGTTCTTC. The V gene is TRBV5-1, the J gene TRBJ2-1, with 10 nucleotides matching TRBD1. The ends lost 2 bases at V and 4 bases at J; junction bases unmatched: 6. The CDR3 covers 16 residues. CDR1 and CDR2 from the germline V gene are SGHRS and YFSETQ. The full variable domain, rest sourced from reference TRBV5-1 and TRBJ2-1, is KAGVTQTPRYLIKTRGQQVTLSCSPISGHRSVSWYQQTPGQGLQFLFEYFSETQRNKGNFPGRFSGRQFSNSRSEMNVSTLELGDSALYLCASSLMGTGAYNEQFFGPGTRLTVL.

The chain is built from TRBV30 and TRBJ1-1, with a tentative D call TRBD1 (6 bases). CDR1 and CDR2 from the germline V gene are GTSNPN and SVGIG (reference sequence). Trimming left V 2 bases short and J 9 bases short, with 10 bases between. The CDR3 is 11 amino acids. This CDR3 is CAWSWGTKAFF. The CDR3 region has the DNA TGTGCCTGGAGTTGGGGGACAAAAGCTTTCTTT.

The count of this clone is one. J is TRBJ2-1 and V is TRBV5-6, with 8 bases aligning to TRBD2. The ends lost 4 bases at V and 6 bases at J; junction bases unmatched: 0. The CDR3 is 12 residues long. CDR1 and CDR2 from the germline V gene are SGHDT and YYEEEE. CDR3 in DNA: TGTGCCAGCAGCCGGGGGGGCAATGAGCAGTTCTTC. Translation gives CASSRGGNEQFF.

J is TRBJ2-1 and V is TRBV15, with 7 bases identical to TRBD1. V was clipped by 6 bases and J by 8 bases; unmatched bases: 13. This CDR3 comprises 15 residues. Germline CDR1 is LNHNV and CDR2 is YYDKDF (reference sequence). The CDR3 DNA follows: TGTGCCACCAGGTCGGGACAGTTAGGGGGCCATGAGCAGTTCTTC. Its translation: CATRSGQLGGHEQFF.